The clone carrying this TCR beta chain was observed once. As yet, its antigen is unknown. The CDR3 has 14 amino acids. Trimming took 0 bases from V and 7 from J, leaving 15 bases between them. Germline CDR1 reads DFQATT; CDR2 reads SNEGSKA (reference sequence). This record belongs to a study of T cell repertoires in cytomegalovirus infection. Study-level background: Recently identified HLA-C-restricted CMV epitopes were used, and well-studied HLA-B-restricted CMV epitopes were used as well. Public TCR beta signatures marked donors with CMV infection and the matching HLA. Findings and limits, study-wide: Cumulated frequencies of public TCR beta families served to identify carriers of CMV plus the relevant HLA. CMV-specific TCR beta clonotypes restricted by HLA-C were the ones dominating the ex vivo response.

TCRdb reprocessed the reads with MiXCR, giving one entry per CDR3 protein. This table holds some 130,000 distinct CDR3 sequences, over 25% found once. The sequences come from CD8+ T cells from cultured PBMCs, collected from culture after CMV antigen stimulation. V usage is TRBV20-1 and J usage is TRBJ1-2; D remains ambiguous. The receptor was derived from a human donor in good health (CMV status not recorded). Some clones in this sample may be carry-over from other donors' samples. CDR3 residues: CSARDITAPLGYTF. CDR3 in DNA: TGCAGTGCTAGAGATATAACAGCGCCCCTTGGCTACACCTTC.